A single sample is the source of the 26 T cell receptor beta chains below, sequenced in a study of vaccination effects on CD4 cells after COVID-19. The data were produced by immunoSEQ multiplex PCR, yet TCRdb's version contains in-frame clones alone and is incomplete. The table has about 53,000 clones, over 65% seen once; the top ten hold less than 4%. It was after roughly ten days of culture that CD4+ T cells were isolated. Their antigen targets remain unknown. The sample was CD4+ T cells from PBMCs cultured without peptide, taken before COVID-19 vaccination. These receptors were obtained from a human donor who received a COVID-19 vaccine.

V gene TRBV14 combines with J gene TRBJ1-6; 7 positions match TRBD1. The CDR3 covers 16 residues. Germline V gene data show CDR1 as SGHDN and CDR2 as FVKESK. The V gene end was trimmed by 5 bases and the J gene end by 7 bases; junction bases not matched to a gene: 11. The CDR3 region is CASSKIQGPQNSPLHF. CDR3 nucleotides: TGTGCCAGCAGCAAAATACAGGGGCCTCAAAATTCACCCCTCCACTTT.

The table lists this clone with a few counts. This sequence joins TRBV13 and TRBJ2-2; TRBD2 might be the D (6 bases). Germline V gene sequence: CDR1 PRHDT, CDR2 FYEKMQ (reference sequence). V shed 5 bases and J shed 0 bases, with 10 bases lying between them. The length of the CDR3 is 15 residues. The CDR3: CASSPSSANTGELFF. The CDR3 nucleotides are TGTGCCAGCAGCCCCTCTAGCGCGAACACCGGGGAGCTGTTTTTT.

This clone has only a few counts. The chain employs TRBV15 and TRBJ1-3; the D gene is possibly TRBD1 (5 bases). Trimming shortened V by 3 bases and J by 0 bases, and 12 bases separated the two germline ends. The CDR3 is 16 residues long. The germline V gene has CDR1 LNHNV and CDR2 YYDKDF (reference sequence). The CDR3 nucleotides read TGTGCCACCAGCAGGGGAGGGGAGAGCTCTGGAAACACCATATATTTT. The encoded protein is CATSRGGESSGNTIYF.

This clone occurred a few times. The rearrangement uses TRBV4-1 and TRBJ2-4, with TRBD1 as a possible D gene (6 bases). Germline-derived CDR1 and CDR2 are MGHRA and YSYEKL. V was cut by 3 bases and J by 1 base, with 16 bases left in between. There are 17 residues in the CDR3. For the CDR3, the DNA is TGCGCCAGCAGCCATATTACAGGGTTATCGGCCAAAAACATTCAGTACTTC. It is translated as CASSHITGLSAKNIQYF.

The V gene is TRBV2, the J gene TRBJ2-3, with TRBD2 identical over 9 bases. The length of the CDR3 is 14 residues. Germline CDR1 SNHLY, CDR2 FYNNEI. J gave up 5 bases and V 9 bases, and 9 bases lay outside the gene matches. The CDR3 sequence: CARSSGGIGDTQYF. The DNA of the CDR3 is TGTGCCAGGAGTAGCGGGGGCATCGGAGATACGCAGTATTTT.

This chain links TRBV12-3 or TRBV12-4 with TRBJ1-6; D is ambiguous. The CDR3 length is 13 residues. V was shortened by 6 bases and J by 7 bases, with 10 bases between the two germline ends. The DNA for the CDR3 is TGTGCCAGCAGCGTTAACCTGAATTCACCCCTCCACTTT. It encodes CASSVNLNSPLHF.

The CDR3 here is CASSLAWGFNTGELFF. CDR3 nucleotide sequence: TGTGCCAGCAGCTTAGCCTGGGGTTTCAACACCGGGGAGCTGTTTTTT. V gene TRBV7-2 combines with J gene TRBJ2-2; D gene ambiguous. The CDR3 has 16 amino acids. CDR1 SGHTA and CDR2 FQGNSA come from the germline V gene. V was clipped by 0 bases and J by 2 bases, with 10 bases between them.

This chain joins TRBV19 and TRBJ1-3; D not certain. The CDR3 totals 14 residues. V dropped 3 bases and J dropped 0 bases, with 6 bases sitting between them. From germline, CDR1 is LNHDA and CDR2 SQIVND (reference sequence). CDR3 amino acids: CASSIQTSGNTIYF. DNA for the CDR3: TGTGCCAGTAGTATTCAGACCTCTGGAAACACCATATATTTT.

The chain combines TRBV28 with TRBJ1-4; D unresolved. V lost 6 bases to trimming and J lost 5 bases, with 7 bases between them. This CDR3 is built from 12 residues. Germline V gives CDR1 MDHEN, CDR2 SYDVKM. CDR3 DNA: TGTGCCAGCAGACCCCAGAATGAAAAACTGTTTTTT. This gives the protein CASRPQNEKLFF. The full variable domain, its missing parts supplied by reference TRBV28 and TRBJ1-4, is DVKVTQSSRYLVKRTGEKVFLECVQDMDHENMFWYRQDPGLGLRLIYFSYDVKMKEKGDIPEGYSVSREKKERFSLILESASTNQTSMYLCASRPQNEKLFFGSGTQLSVL.

This chain uses TRBV6-5 with TRBJ2-7; D is uncertain. This CDR3 spans 14 amino acids. Germline CDR1 MNHEY, CDR2 SVGAGI. V was shortened by 5 bases and J by 2 bases, with 13 bases between the two germline ends. The CDR3 DNA sequence: TGTGCCAGCAGTCTTCAACCGGGCCCCTACGAGCAGTACGTC. Protein: CASSLQPGPYEQYV.

The chain joins TRBV6-2 or TRBV6-3 to TRBJ2-7; TRBD1 matches 8 bases. CDR3 length: 15 amino acids. The germline gives CDR1 MNHEY, CDR2 SVGEGT. J gave up 1 base and V 6 bases, and 8 bases lay outside the gene matches. DNA of the CDR3: TGTGCCAGCAGCGGCGGACAGGGTGGGTCCTACGAGCAGTACGTC. Residues: CASSGGQGGSYEQYV.

This chain uses TRBV5-1 with TRBJ2-1, with a tentative D call TRBD1 (6 bases). There are 17 residues in the CDR3. Trimming took off 6 bases at V and 4 bases at J, with 23 bases between the two ends. The germline V gene encodes CDR1 SGHRS and CDR2 YFSETQ. Here the CDR3 DNA reads TGCGCCAGCAAATCCTCCCCCGGGACACAGCAATACAATGAGCAGTTCTTC. Translated, it gives CASKSSPGTQQYNEQFF.

The chain links TRBV7-2 to TRBJ1-1; 9 positions agree with TRBD1. The CDR3 is 13 amino acids. CDR1 and CDR2 from the germline V gene are SGHTA and FQGNSA. V was clipped by 4 bases and J by 10 bases; unmatched bases: 7. CDR3 residues: CASSSDRGNRAFF. CDR3 nucleotide sequence: TGTGCCAGCAGCTCAGACAGGGGGAATAGAGCTTTCTTT. Full variable domain (outside the CDR3, taken from reference TRBV7-2 and TRBJ1-1): GAGVSQSPSNKVTEKGKDVELRCDPISGHTALYWYRQSLGQGLEFLIYFQGNSAPDKSGLPSDRFSAERTGGSVSTLTIQRTQQEDSAVYLCASSSDRGNRAFFGQGTRLTVV.

This sequence joins TRBV18 and TRBJ1-2; D not certain. The V gene lost 3 bases and the J gene lost 1 base, with 6 bases spanning the gap. CDR3 length: 13 amino acids. CDR1 KGHSH and CDR2 LQKENI come from the germline V gene. The DNA of the CDR3 is TGTGCCAGCTCACCGGCCAGTAACTATGGCTACACCTTC. Translating it yields CASSPASNYGYTF.

The V and J genes are TRBV5-1 and TRBJ2-1, with 8 bases that match TRBD1. The junction had 2 bases not matched to a gene; V was cut back by 0 bases and J by 3 bases. The CDR3 has 15 amino acids. Looked up from germline, CDR1 is SGHRS and CDR2 is YFSETQ. This CDR3 reads CASSLDRGIYNEQFF. The CDR3 nucleotides are TGCGCCAGCAGCTTGGACAGGGGGATCTACAATGAGCAGTTCTTC.

The chain is built from TRBV7-9 and TRBJ1-4, with D tentatively TRBD1 (6 bases). CDR1 is SEHNR, CDR2 FQNEAQ, per germline (reference sequence). Trimming removed 5 bases at V and 8 bases at J, with 21 bases between. The CDR3 is 16 amino acids. CDR3 region: CASSRNLQGVKEKLFF. The CDR3 DNA is TGTGCCAGCAGCCGCAACTTACAGGGAGTGAAGGAAAAACTGTTTTTT.

The CDR3: CASSIVRILRPQHF. The CDR3 nucleotides read TGTGCCAGTAGTATAGTCAGAATTCTAAGGCCCCAGCATTTT. J is TRBJ1-5 and V is TRBV19; D unresolved. With 1 base removed from V and 9 bases from J, the gap between germline ends came to 13 bases. This CDR3 has 14 amino acids. Germline V lookup: CDR1 LNHDA, CDR2 SQIVND (reference sequence).

This chain uses TRBV18 with TRBJ1-5; D is undetermined. CDR1 KGHSH and CDR2 LQKENI come from the germline V gene. The germline V and J ends were trimmed by 5 bases and 3 bases, with 17 bases remaining between them. The CDR3 contains 16 residues. The CDR3 here is CASSSLEPAHNQPQHF. The CDR3 nucleotides read TGTGCCAGCTCATCTCTGGAGCCGGCTCACAATCAGCCCCAGCATTTT.

The J gene is TRBJ1-1, the V gene TRBV10-1; D is unresolved. This CDR3 is built from 13 residues. Trimming left V 0 bases short and J 3 bases short, with 5 bases between. Germline V lookup: CDR1 WNHNN, CDR2 SYGVQD (reference sequence). The CDR3 nucleotides read TGCGCCAGCAGTGAGTCGGTCGACACTGAAGCTTTCTTT. Translation gives CASSESVDTEAFF.

CDR3 loop: CAWRAWGSINSPLHF. The CDR3 DNA sequence: TGTGCCTGGAGAGCCTGGGGATCGATCAATTCACCCCTCCACTTT. This chain joins TRBV30 and TRBJ1-6; D remains ambiguous. Trimming shortened V by 3 bases and J by 7 bases, and 16 bases separated the two germline ends. The CDR3 is 15 amino acids. Germline assignment: CDR1 GTSNPN and CDR2 SVGIG (reference sequence).

The V call is TRBV4-1, the J call TRBJ2-3; 15 nucleotides line up with TRBD2. The J segment lost 2 bases and the V segment lost 4 bases, leaving 4 bases of the junction unmatched. Germline V CDR1 and CDR2: MGHRA, YSYEKL. The CDR3 runs to 17 residues. The chain's CDR3 is CASSLGLAGGNTDTQYF. DNA for the CDR3: TGCGCCAGCAGCCTGGGACTAGCGGGGGGTAACACAGATACGCAGTATTTT.

The genes are TRBV7-6 and TRBJ1-3; D not certain. The V gene's germline CDR1 is SGHVS and CDR2 FNYEAQ. There are 16 residues in the CDR3. The V and J ends lost 5 bases and 0 bases respectively, with 14 bases between them. The CDR3 DNA reads as TGTGCCAGCAGCCCTAGAGTGCTCAGCTCTGGAAACACCATATATTTT. Translated: CASSPRVLSSGNTIYF.

This chain uses TRBV7-2 with TRBJ1-2; D may be TRBD1 (5 bases). The ends were cut back, 1 base at V and 8 bases at J, with 11 bases in the middle. This CDR3 region has 13 residues. CDR1 is SGHTA, CDR2 FQGNSA, per germline. Here the CDR3 reads CASSLGGTRGYTF. The CDR3 DNA reads as TGTGCCAGCAGCTTAGGAGGGACTCGGGGCTACACCTTC.

The J gene is TRBJ2-5, the V gene TRBV18; tentative D call: TRBD2 (5 bases). Germline V gene lookup returns CDR1 KGHSH and CDR2 LQKENI. Trimming cost V 4 bases and J 5 bases, with 14 bases left between them. The CDR3 has 14 amino acids. The chain's CDR3 is CASSRLAVAETQYF. CDR3 coding DNA: TGTGCCAGCTCACGGCTAGCCGTGGCGGAGACCCAGTACTTC.

CDR3 amino acids: CASSALGPRNTGELFF. CDR3 sequence (DNA): TGTGCCAGCTCCGCCCTGGGACCCAGGAACACCGGGGAGCTGTTTTTT. The rearrangement uses TRBV18 and TRBJ2-2, with D tentatively TRBD1 or TRBD2 (5 bases each). CDR3 size: 16 residues. Germline V lookup: CDR1 KGHSH, CDR2 LQKENI. V was cut by 6 bases and J by 1 base, with 15 bases left in between.

J is TRBJ1-2 and V is TRBV5-1, with no clear D. V was shortened by 0 bases and J by 0 bases, with 15 bases between the two germline ends. CDR3 length: 17 residues. From germline, CDR1 is SGHRS and CDR2 YFSETQ. The CDR3 here is CASSLVANSDTNYGYTF. The DNA for the CDR3 is TGCGCCAGCAGCTTGGTGGCGAACTCAGACACTAACTATGGCTACACCTTC.